The TCR beta chain described here comes from a study of human T cells and chemical hapten exposure (dated by TCRdb to the early 2020s). Context from the whole study: For sensitization, 2% DPC in acetone was applied to a 2 cm by 2 cm area of upper inner arm skin. Throughout the approximately 25-week study period, patients were also given weekly therapeutic DPC doses on the scalp. Patch testing was done on the upper back using Finn chambers containing 0.01% DPC, and results were scored after 6 days according to International Contact Dermatitis Research Group standards. The mostly female patient cohort included alopecia areata with under or over 50% scalp involvement, alopecia totalis and alopecia universalis. Libraries were pooled for sequencing, and per-sample TCR yields varied mainly because of small differences in library volumes within the pool. This study followed changes in the peripheral blood TCR repertoire in vivo during primary and secondary sensitization of alopecia patients to the hapten diphenylcyclopropenone (DPC). Blood samples were taken from patients before sensitization (week 0) and at 2, 6 and about 24 weeks after DPC sensitization. For TCR sequencing, blood came from 25 to 35 alopecia patients at anywhere from one to four time points (pre-sensitization, 2, 6 and 24 weeks).

Ten or more counts support this clonotype. It has no known antigen specificity. It has no much larger one-base neighbor in the sample; base qualities were not kept. Points the paper makes about the study in general: Repeated subsampling changed both the strength of the expansion versus patch-test correlation and the threshold at which that correlation became significant. Alopecia, a presumed autoimmune disease, was present in all patients, so the immune response of the patients might differ from that of healthy individuals. Compared with pre-sensitization or healthy control sets, expanded TCRs formed significantly more large CDR3 similarity clusters, which is consistent with antigen-driven responses. The number of PT1 expanded TCRs positively correlated with patch test score, significant at thresholds 8, 16 and 32 but not 4. No change with DPC sensitization was found in the number of TCRs above 1 in 1000 frequency, and no evidence of global repertoire structure alterations was found.

Taken from cysteine to phenylalanine, the CDR3 has 12 residues. CDR3 DNA is the only sequence kept; it has 36 bases, read in frame from the first base. CDR1 and CDR2, looked up from the germline V gene, are SGHAT and FQNNGV. The germline ends are 7 bases apart after V is trimmed by 5 bases and J by 5 bases. According to the study, the label for this sample's time point signals: patch test 1, 2 weeks after DPC sensitization. Read against the paper, the sample's treatment or condition label means: therapeutic diphenylcyclopropenone sensitization with weekly scalp DPC. Blood at each patch-test visit was drawn before the patch test was applied. Patients were eligible if aged 18 to 70, diagnosed with alopecia and judged suitable for DPC therapy, and pregnant patients were excluded. Total RNA was isolated from unfractionated whole blood collected in Tempus Blood RNA tubes. The library was built by means of RACE. Sequenced on a NextSeq 500. Library preparation attached unique molecular identifiers to individual cDNA molecules for quantitative, reproducible TCR counting. For every blood RNA sample, sequencing covered both the TCR alpha and TCR beta chains. From the authors' description of their analysis: The median number of TCRs per sample was over 95,000, ranging from roughly 23,224 to 690,600. V, J and CDR3 annotation of the TCR reads was carried out using the Decombinator software suite. To make PS versus PT1 abundance plots, every sample was subsampled to the same number of TCRs (28,000). Expanded TCRs were defined as absent before sensitization and observed at least eight times at the 2-week time point. TCRdb's own reprocessing of the public reads used fastp at Q25 and MiXCR and kept productive beta chains. Merged by CDR3 protein, the rows form single entries marked with the most common genes and DNA. These V and J calls originate from TCRdb's pipeline instead of the authors' own analysis. For this sample the table gives some 350,000 distinct CDR3 sequences, of which approximately 6.9% were detected only once. The ten biggest clones cover roughly 8% of the sample.

Recombination linked TRBV11-2 to TRBJ2-1, with the D gene not confidently named. Sample: whole blood, taken in connection with sensitization to the hapten diphenylcyclopropenone (DPC). This clonotype originated in a young woman with alopecia areata. Some clones in this sample may be carry-over from other donors' samples. The CDR3 amino acid sequence is: CASSPLDNEQFF. The DNA sequence is given as TGTGCCAGCAGCCCCCTCGACAATGAGCAGTTCTTC.